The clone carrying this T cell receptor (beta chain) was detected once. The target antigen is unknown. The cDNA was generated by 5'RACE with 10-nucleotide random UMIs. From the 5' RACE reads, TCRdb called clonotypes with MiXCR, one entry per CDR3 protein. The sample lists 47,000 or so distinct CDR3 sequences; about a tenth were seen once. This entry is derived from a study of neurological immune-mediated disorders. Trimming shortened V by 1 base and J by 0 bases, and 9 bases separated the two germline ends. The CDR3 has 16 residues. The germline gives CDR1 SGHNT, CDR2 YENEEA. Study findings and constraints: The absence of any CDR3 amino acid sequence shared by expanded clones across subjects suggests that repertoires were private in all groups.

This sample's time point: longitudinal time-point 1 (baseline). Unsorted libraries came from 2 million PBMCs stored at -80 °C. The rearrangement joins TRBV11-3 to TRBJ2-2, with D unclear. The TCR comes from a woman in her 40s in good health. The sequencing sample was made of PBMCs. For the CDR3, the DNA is TGTGCCAGCAGCTTAGGGGTGGATTCGAACACCGGGGAGCTGTTTTTT. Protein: CASSLGVDSNTGELFF. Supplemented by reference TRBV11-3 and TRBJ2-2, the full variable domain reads EAGVVQSPRYKIIEKKQPVAFWCNPISGHNTLYWYLQNLGQGPELLIRYENEEAVDDSQLPKDRFSAERLKGVDSTLKIQPAELGDSAVYLCASSLGVDSNTGELFFGEGSRLTVL.